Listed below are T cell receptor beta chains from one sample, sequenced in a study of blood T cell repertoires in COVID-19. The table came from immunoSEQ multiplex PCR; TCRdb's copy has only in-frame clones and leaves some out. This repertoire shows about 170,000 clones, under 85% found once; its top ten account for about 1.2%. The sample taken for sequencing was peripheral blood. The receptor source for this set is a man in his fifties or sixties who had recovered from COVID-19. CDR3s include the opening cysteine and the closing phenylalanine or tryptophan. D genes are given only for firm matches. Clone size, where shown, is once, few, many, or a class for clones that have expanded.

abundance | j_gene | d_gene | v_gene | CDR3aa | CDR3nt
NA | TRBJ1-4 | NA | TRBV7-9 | CASSLYGGSNEKLFF | TGTGCCAGCAGCTTATACGGGGGATCTAATGAAAAACTGTTTTTT
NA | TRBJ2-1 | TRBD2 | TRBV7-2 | CASSFSRSGGSYNEQFF | TGTGCCAGCAGCTTCTCGCGTAGCGGGGGGTCCTACAATGAGCAGTTCTTC
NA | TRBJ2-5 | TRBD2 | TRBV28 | CASRPLAGGPKTQYF | TGTGCCAGCAGACCACTAGCGGGGGGGCCTAAGACCCAGTACTTC
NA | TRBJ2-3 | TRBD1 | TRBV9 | CASSVGQGSNTDTQYF | TGTGCCAGCAGCGTAGGACAGGGAAGTAACACAGATACGCAGTATTTT
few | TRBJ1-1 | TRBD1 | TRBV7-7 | CASSLPTSGTDTEAFF | TGTGCTAGCAGCTTACCGACATCCGGGACAGACACTGAAGCTTTCTTT
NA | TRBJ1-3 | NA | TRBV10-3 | CAISEEGRASGNTIYF | TGTGCCATCAGTGAGGAGGGTCGGGCCTCTGGAAACACCATATATTTT
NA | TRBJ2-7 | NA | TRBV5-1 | CASSRDSYEQYF | TGCGCCAGCAGCCGTGACAGCTACGAGCAGTACTTC
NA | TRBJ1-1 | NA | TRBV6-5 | CASSYSQGNTEAFF | TGTGCCAGCAGTTACTCGCAGGGGAACACTGAAGCTTTCTTT
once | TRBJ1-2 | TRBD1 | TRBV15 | CATSRVPGQGIHGYTF | TGTGCCACCAGCAGAGTACCGGGACAGGGAATTCATGGCTACACCTTC
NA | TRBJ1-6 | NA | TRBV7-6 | CASSLQRSGSSYNSPLHF | TGTGCCAGCAGCTTACAACGTAGTGGGAGCTCCTATAATTCACCCCTCCACTTT
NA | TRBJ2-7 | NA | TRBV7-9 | CASSLAGGGGYEQYF | TGTGCCAGCAGCTTAGCGGGTGGGGGAGGCTACGAGCAGTACTTC
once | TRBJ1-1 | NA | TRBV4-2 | CASSQAADLNTEAFF | TGTGCCAGCAGCCAAGCAGCAGACTTGAACACTGAAGCTTTCTTT
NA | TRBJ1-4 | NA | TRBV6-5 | CASRPRNDEKLFF | TGTGCCAGCAGACCCAGGAACGATGAAAAACTGTTTTTT
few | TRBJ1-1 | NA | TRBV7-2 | CASSRGNTEAFF | TGTGCCAGCAGCCGGGGGAACACTGAAGCTTTCTTT
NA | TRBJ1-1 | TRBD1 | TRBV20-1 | CSASSGQGGLEAFF | TGCAGTGCTAGTTCGGGACAGGGGGGGCTTGAAGCTTTCTTT
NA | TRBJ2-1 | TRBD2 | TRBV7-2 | CASSLTSGGSSYNEQFF | TGTGCCAGCAGCTTAACTAGCGGGGGTAGCTCCTACAATGAGCAGTTCTTC
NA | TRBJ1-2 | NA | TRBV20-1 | CSARYPYGYTF | TGCAGTGCTAGATATCCCTATGGCTACACCTTC
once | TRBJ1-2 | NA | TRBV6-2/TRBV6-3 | CASSYPRGGDYGYTF | TGTGCCAGCAGTTACCCCCGGGGAGGGGACTATGGCTACACCTTC
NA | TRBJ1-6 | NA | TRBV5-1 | CASSLEQLYNSPLHF | TGCGCCAGCAGCTTGGAACAGCTCTATAATTCACCCCTCCACTTT
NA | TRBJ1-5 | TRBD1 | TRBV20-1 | CSASQGDQPQHF | TGCAGTGCTAGTCAGGGGGATCAGCCCCAGCATTTT
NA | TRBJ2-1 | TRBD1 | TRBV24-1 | CATSDHGTGDNEQFF | TGTGCCACCAGTGACCACGGGACAGGCGACAATGAGCAGTTCTTC
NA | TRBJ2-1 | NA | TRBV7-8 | CASSPPFRYNEQFF | TGTGCCAGCAGTCCCCCTTTTCGCTACAATGAGCAGTTCTTC
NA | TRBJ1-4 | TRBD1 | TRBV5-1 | CASSLGGRGRPNEKLFF | TGCGCCAGCAGCTTGGGTGGCAGGGGGCGACCTAATGAAAAACTGTTTTTT
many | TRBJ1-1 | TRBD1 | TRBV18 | CASRKGGNTEAFF | TGTGCCAGCCGAAAAGGGGGCAACACTGAAGCTTTCTTT
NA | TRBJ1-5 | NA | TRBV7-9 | CASSSQDSYQPQHF | TGTGCCAGCAGCTCCCAGGACAGCTATCAGCCCCAGCATTTT
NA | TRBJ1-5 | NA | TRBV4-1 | CASSQEPQGWQPQHF | TGCGCCAGCAGCCAAGAACCCCAGGGGTGGCAGCCCCAGCATTTT
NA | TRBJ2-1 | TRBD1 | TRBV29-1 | CSVEFRQGVYNEQFF | TGCAGCGTTGAATTTCGACAGGGCGTTTACAATGAGCAGTTCTTC
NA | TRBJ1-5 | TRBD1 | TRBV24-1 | CATSDPTGGGDQPQHF | TGTGCCACCAGTGATCCAACAGGGGGAGGAGATCAGCCCCAGCATTTT
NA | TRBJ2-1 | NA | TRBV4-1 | CASSRRDTSSDSYNEQFF | TGCGCCAGCAGCCGTCGCGATACCTCTTCCGACTCCTACAATGAGCAGTTCTTC
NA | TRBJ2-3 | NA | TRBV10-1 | CASHRGGPDTQYF | TGCGCCAGCCATAGGGGGGGCCCAGATACGCAGTATTTT
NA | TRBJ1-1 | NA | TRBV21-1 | CASARQGAWNTEAFF | TGTGCCAGCGCCCGACAGGGGGCTTGGAACACTGAAGCTTTCTTT
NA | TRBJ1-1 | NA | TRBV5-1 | CASSWGDGWAEAFF | TGCGCCAGCAGCTGGGGGGACGGGTGGGCTGAAGCTTTCTTT
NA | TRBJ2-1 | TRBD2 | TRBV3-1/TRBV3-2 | CASSQGSGGSYNEQFF | TGTGCCAGCAGCCAAGGGTCGGGGGGGTCCTACAATGAGCAGTTCTTC
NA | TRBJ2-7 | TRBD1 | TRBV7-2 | CASSLVGTGGHEQYF | TGTGCCAGCAGCTTAGTTGGGACAGGGGGGCACGAGCAGTACTTC
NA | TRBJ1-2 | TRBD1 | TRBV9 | CASGTDERYGYTF | TGTGCCAGTGGGACAGACGAGCGCTATGGCTACACCTTC
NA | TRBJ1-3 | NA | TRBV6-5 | CASRDGGARTIYF | TGTGCCAGCAGAGACGGGGGGGCCCGGACCATATATTTT
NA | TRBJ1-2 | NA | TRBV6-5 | CASKGEDVYGYTF | TGTGCCAGCAAAGGGGAAGACGTCTATGGCTACACCTTC
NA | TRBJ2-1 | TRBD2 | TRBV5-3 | CARPYLAGGNEQFF | TGTGCCAGACCGTATCTAGCGGGGGGGAATGAGCAGTTCTTC
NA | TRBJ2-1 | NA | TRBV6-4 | CASSDSTGGSSDEQFF | TGTGCCAGCAGTGACTCGACCGGGGGTTCGAGCGATGAGCAGTTCTTC
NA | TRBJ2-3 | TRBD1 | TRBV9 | CASSTGGGTGDADTQYF | TGTGCCAGCAGCACAGGGGGCGGGACAGGGGACGCAGATACGCAGTATTTT
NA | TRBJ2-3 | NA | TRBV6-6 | CASSSGFRDTQYF | TGTGCCAGCAGCTCCGGGTTTAGGGATACGCAGTATTTT
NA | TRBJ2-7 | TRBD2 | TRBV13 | CASSLKRSAGGEQYF | TGTGCCAGCAGCCTCAAGCGGAGCGCGGGGGGCGAGCAGTACTTC
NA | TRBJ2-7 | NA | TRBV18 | CASSPKSNEQYF | TGTGCCAGCTCACCCAAGAGCAACGAGCAGTACTTC
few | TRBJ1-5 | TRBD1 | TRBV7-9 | CASSPGQGNQPQHF | TGTGCCAGCAGCCCTGGACAGGGAAATCAGCCCCAGCATTTT
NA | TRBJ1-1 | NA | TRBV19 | CASSQGRGLEAFF | TGTGCCAGTAGTCAAGGTCGAGGGCTTGAAGCTTTCTTT
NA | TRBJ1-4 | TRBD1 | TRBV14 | CASSQDLLQGGEKLFF | TGTGCCAGCAGCCAAGATCTGCTCCAGGGGGGTGAAAAACTGTTTTTT
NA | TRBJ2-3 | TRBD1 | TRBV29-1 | CSVETGVRTDTQYF | TGCAGCGTCGAGACAGGGGTTAGGACAGATACGCAGTATTTT
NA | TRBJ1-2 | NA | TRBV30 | CAWSSGGDYGYTF | TGTGCCTGGAGTTCCGGGGGAGACTATGGCTACACCTTC
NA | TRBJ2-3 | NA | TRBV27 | CASRLWGGVHTDTQYF | TGTGCCAGCAGGTTATGGGGGGGCGTCCACACAGATACGCAGTATTTT
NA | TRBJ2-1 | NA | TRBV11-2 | CASSLDPRTHNEQFF | TGTGCCAGCAGCTTAGATCCTCGAACTCACAATGAGCAGTTCTTC
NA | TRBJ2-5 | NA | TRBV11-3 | CASSLGTADQETQYF | TGTGCCAGCAGCTTAGGGACAGCCGACCAAGAGACCCAGTACTTC
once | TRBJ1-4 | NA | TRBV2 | CASSNGALNEKLFF | TGTGCCAGCAGTAATGGTGCCCTAAATGAAAAACTGTTTTTT
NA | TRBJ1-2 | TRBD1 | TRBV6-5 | CASRHGQDGYTF | TGTGCCAGCAGACACGGACAGGATGGCTACACCTTC
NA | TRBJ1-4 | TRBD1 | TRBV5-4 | CASSLRQGSEKLFF | TGTGCCAGCAGCTTGCGACAGGGGAGTGAAAAACTGTTTTTT
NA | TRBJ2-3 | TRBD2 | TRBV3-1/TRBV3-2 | CASSQGTSGYTDTQYF | TGTGCCAGCAGCCAAGGGACTAGCGGATACACAGATACGCAGTATTTT
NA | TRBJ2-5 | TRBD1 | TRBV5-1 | CASSQRQGEGETQYF | TGCGCCAGCAGCCAAAGACAGGGTGAGGGAGAGACCCAGTACTTC
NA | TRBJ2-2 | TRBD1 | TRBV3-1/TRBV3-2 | CASSPRDRNVELFF | TGTGCCAGCAGCCCCCGGGACAGAAACGTGGAGCTGTTTTTT